This TCR beta chain was recorded in a study of blood T cell repertoires in COVID-19. Study-level background: Samples of COVID-19 (acute and convalescent) were obtained from the United States, Italy and Spain. Sample material is recorded as cDNA or gDNA derived from T cells, B-cell-depleted T cells, or PBMCs.

As processed by the authors: Estimation of nucleated cell counts relied on the amplification of reference gene primers. TCRdb's table, derived via immunoSEQ multiplex PCR, lists solely in-frame clones and lacks some. That table furnishes V, J and clone size, whereas the DNA furnished D and trimming. The repertoire includes over 100,000 clones, nearly 90% of them detected once, and around 2% sits in the top ten. CDR3 length: 14 amino acids. Between the trimmed V and J ends, which lost 5 bases and 1 base, there was a span of 9 bases. Germline assignment: CDR1 SGHRS and CDR2 YFSETQ. This clone was detected only a few times.

The V and J genes are TRBV5-1 and TRBJ2-2; no clear D gene. The TCR originated in a man aged 50-59 years with active COVID-19. Sequenced: peripheral blood. The CDR3 sequence: CASRNGLNTGELFF. The CDR3 DNA follows: TGCGCCAGCAGAAACGGGTTGAACACCGGGGAGCTGTTTTTT.